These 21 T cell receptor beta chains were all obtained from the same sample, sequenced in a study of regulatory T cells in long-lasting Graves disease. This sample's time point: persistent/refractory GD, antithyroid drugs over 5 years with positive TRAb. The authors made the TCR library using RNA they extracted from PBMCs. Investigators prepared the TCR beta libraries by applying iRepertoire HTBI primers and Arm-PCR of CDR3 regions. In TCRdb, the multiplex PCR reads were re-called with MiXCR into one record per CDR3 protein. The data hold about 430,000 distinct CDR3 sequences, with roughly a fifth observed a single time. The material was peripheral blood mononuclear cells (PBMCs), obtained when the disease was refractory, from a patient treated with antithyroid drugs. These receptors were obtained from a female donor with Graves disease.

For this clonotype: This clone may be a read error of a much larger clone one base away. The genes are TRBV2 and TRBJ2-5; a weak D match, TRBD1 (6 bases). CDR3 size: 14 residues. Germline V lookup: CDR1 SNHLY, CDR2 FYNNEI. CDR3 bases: TGTGCCAGCAGTGGGACAGTGGCCGGAGAGGCCCAGTACTTC. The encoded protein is CASSGTVAGEAQYF.

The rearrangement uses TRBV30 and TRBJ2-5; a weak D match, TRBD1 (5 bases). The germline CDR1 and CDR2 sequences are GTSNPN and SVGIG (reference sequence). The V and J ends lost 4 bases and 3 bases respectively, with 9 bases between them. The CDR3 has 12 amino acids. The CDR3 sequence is CAWKGAEETQYF. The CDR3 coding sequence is TGTGCCTGGAAAGGGGCAGAAGAGACCCAGTACTTC.

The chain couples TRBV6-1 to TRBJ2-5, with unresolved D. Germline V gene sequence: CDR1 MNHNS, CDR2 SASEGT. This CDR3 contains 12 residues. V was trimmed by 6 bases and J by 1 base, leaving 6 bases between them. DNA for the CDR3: TGTGCCAGCAGAAGAACCCAAGAGACCCAGTACTTC. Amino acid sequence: CASRRTQETQYF.

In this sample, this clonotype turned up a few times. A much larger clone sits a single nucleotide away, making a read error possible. CDR3 loop: CASSSLLGTPYEQYF. Here the CDR3 DNA reads TGTGCCAGCAGTTCCCTCCTGGGGACACCTTACGAGCAGTACTTC. The chain has TRBV28 and TRBJ2-7; a weak D match, TRBD1 (6 bases). This CDR3 has 15 amino acids. V dropped 4 bases and J dropped 4 bases, with 17 bases sitting between them. Germline V gene sequence: CDR1 MDHEN, CDR2 SYDVKM.

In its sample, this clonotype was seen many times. The CDR3 sequence: CASSHRELGRLNTEAFF. The CDR3 bases are TGTGCCAGCAGTCACAGGGAGCTGGGAAGACTTAACACTGAAGCTTTCTTT. This chain joins TRBV27 and TRBJ1-1; a possible D gene is TRBD1 (6 bases). Germline V lookup: CDR1 MNHEY, CDR2 SMNVEV (reference sequence). The CDR3 spans 17 residues. V was cut by 5 bases and J by 2 bases, with 21 bases left in between.

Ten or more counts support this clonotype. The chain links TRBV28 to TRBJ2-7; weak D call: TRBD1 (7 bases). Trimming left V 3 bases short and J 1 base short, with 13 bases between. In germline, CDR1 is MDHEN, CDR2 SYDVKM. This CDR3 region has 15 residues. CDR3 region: CASSFAGQQSYEQYF. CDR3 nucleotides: TGTGCCAGCAGTTTTGCGGGACAGCAATCCTACGAGCAGTACTTC.

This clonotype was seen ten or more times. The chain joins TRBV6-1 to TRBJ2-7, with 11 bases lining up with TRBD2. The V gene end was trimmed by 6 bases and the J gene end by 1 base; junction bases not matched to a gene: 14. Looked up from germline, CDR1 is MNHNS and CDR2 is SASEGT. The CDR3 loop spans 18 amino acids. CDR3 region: CASRDGGSSGRLSYEQYF. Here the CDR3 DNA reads TGTGCCAGCAGGGACGGTGGATCTAGCGGGAGGCTTTCCTACGAGCAGTACTTC.

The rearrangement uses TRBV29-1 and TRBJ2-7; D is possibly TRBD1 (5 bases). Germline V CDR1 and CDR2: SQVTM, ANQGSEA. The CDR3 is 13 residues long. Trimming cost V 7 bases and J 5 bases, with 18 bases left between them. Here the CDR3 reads CSASVPGLHEQYF. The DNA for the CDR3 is TGCAGCGCTTCGGTTCCAGGGCTACACGAGCAGTACTTC.

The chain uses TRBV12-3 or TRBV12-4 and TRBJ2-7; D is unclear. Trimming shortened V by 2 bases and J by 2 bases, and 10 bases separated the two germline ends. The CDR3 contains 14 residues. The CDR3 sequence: CASSLMGLAYEQYF. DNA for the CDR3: TGTGCCAGCAGTTTAATGGGTTTGGCCTACGAGCAGTACTTC.

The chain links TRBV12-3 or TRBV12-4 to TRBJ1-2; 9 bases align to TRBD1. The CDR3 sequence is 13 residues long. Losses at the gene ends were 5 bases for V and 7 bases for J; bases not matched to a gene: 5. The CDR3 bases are TGTGCCAGCAGTGCACAGGGGGCGAGTGGCTACACCTTC. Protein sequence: CASSAQGASGYTF.

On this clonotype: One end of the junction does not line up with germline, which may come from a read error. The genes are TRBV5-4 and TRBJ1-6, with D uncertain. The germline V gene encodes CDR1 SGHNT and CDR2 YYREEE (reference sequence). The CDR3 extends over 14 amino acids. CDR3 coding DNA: TGTGTCAGCAGCTCGGACCGTAATAATTCACCCCTCCACTTT. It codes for CVSSSDRNNSPLHF.

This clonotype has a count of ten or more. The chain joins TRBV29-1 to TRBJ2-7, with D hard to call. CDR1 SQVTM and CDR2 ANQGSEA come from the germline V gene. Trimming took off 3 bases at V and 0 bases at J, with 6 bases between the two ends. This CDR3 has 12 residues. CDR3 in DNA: TGCAGCGTTGAGTCCAGCTCCTACGAGCAGTACTTC. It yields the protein CSVESSSYEQYF.

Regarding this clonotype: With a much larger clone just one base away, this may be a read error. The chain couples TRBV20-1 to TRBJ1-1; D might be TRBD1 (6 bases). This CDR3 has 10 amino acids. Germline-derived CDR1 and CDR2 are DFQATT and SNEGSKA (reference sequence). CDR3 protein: CSAPQGRASF. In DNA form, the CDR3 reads TGCAGTGCTCCACAGGGACGGGCTTCCTTT.

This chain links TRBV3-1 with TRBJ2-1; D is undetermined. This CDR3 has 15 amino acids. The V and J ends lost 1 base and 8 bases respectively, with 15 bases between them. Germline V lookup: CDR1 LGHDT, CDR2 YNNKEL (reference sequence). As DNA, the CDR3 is TGTGCCAGCAGCCAAGGGTCCGGTTCTGGCGATGAGCAGTTCTTC. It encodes CASSQGSGSGDEQFF.

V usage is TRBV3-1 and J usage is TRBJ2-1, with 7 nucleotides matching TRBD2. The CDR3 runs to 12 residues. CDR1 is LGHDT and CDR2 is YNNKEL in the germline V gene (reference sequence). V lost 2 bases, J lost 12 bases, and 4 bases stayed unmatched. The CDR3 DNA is TGTGCCAGCAGCCAATGGCAGCGGGGGCAGTTCTTC. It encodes CASSQWQRGQFF.

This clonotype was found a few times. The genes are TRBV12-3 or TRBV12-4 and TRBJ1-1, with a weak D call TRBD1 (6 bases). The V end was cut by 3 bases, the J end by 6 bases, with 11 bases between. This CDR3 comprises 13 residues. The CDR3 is CASSLQGFPEAFF. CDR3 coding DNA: TGTGCCAGCAGTTTGCAGGGGTTCCCTGAAGCTTTCTTT.

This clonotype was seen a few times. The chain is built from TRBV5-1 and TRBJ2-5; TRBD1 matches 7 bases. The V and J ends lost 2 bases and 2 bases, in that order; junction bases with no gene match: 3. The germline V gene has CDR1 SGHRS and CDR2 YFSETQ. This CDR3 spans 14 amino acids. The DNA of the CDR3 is TGCGCCAGCAGCTTCCGGACAGGTCAAGAGACCCAGTACTTC. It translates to CASSFRTGQETQYF.

The CDR3 sequence is CASTGTPSQETQYF. CDR3 nucleotides: TGTGCCAGCACGGGGACACCGAGTCAAGAGACCCAGTACTTC. This chain connects TRBV3-1 to TRBJ2-5; D possibly corresponds to TRBD1 (6 bases). V lost 7 bases and J lost 2, with 14 bases in between. The CDR3 length is 14 residues. CDR1 is LGHDT, CDR2 YNNKEL, per germline (reference sequence).

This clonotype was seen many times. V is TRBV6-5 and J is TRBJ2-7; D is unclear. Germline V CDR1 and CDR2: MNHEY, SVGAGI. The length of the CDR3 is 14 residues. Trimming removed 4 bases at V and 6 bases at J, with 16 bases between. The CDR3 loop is CASSSGWVLREQYF. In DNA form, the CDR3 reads TGTGCCAGCAGTTCCGGTTGGGTATTACGCGAGCAGTACTTC.

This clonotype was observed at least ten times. The CDR3 reads CASTAGLIREQYF. Written as DNA, the CDR3 is TGTGCCAGCACCGCCGGACTAATACGCGAGCAGTACTTC. The rearrangement links TRBV2 to TRBJ2-7, with D perhaps matching TRBD2 (6 bases). The ends were cut back, 7 bases at V and 6 bases at J, with 16 bases in the middle. From germline, CDR1 is SNHLY and CDR2 FYNNEI. The CDR3 sequence is 13 residues long.

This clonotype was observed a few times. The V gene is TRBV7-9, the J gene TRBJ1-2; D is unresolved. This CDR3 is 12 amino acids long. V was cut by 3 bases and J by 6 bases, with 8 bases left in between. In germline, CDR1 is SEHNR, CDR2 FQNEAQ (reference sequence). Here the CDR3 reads CASSFPGDGYTF. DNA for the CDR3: TGTGCCAGCAGCTTCCCAGGAGATGGCTACACCTTC. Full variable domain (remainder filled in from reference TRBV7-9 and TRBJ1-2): DTGVSQNPRHKITKRGQNVTFRCDPISEHNRLYWYRQTLGQGPEFLTYFQNEAQLEKSRLLSDRFSAERPKGSFSTLEIQRTEQGDSAMYLCASSFPGDGYTFGSGTRLTVV.